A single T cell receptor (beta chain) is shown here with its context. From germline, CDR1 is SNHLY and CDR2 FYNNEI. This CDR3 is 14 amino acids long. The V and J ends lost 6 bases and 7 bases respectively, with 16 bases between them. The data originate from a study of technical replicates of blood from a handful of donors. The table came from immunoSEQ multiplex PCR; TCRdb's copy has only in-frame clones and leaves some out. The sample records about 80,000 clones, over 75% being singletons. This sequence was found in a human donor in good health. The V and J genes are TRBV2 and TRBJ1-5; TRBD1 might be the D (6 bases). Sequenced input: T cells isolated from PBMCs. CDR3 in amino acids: CASRAGAEGQPQHF. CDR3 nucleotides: TGTGCCAGCAGAGCGGGGGCAGAAGGGCAGCCCCAGCATTTT.